A selection of T cell receptor beta chains follows, all from one sample in a study of T cells in Graves' hyperthyroidism and ophthalmopathy. TCRdb reprocessed the multiplex PCR reads via MiXCR and lists one record per CDR3 protein. The table shows approximately 410,000 distinct CDR3 sequences, with roughly 15% occurring only once. What was sequenced was blood. The receptors come from a man in his late teens or twenties with Graves' ophthalmopathy. CDR3s include the opening cysteine and the closing phenylalanine or tryptophan. Each record gives: J gene, D gene, V gene, clone size, CDR3 protein, CDR3 DNA. D genes are given only for firm matches. Where a row states a size, it is once, few, many or the class of an expanded clone; other rows omit it.

TRBJ1-4	-	TRBV7-9	many	CASSLVFLEEKLFF	TGTGCCAGCAGCTTAGTATTCCTGGAAGAAAAACTGTTTTTT
TRBJ2-3	TRBD1	TRBV5-1	many	CASRPGQGTDTQYF	TGCGCCAGCAGACCGGGACAGGGGACAGATACGCAGTATTTT
TRBJ1-2	TRBD1	TRBV7-9	few	CASSLGQGGLEGYTF	TGTGCCAGCAGCTTAGGGCAGGGGGGATTGGAAGGCTACACCTTC
TRBJ1-2	TRBD1	TRBV5-1	many	CASSHSTGGTYGYTF	TGCGCCAGCAGCCACTCAACAGGGGGCACCTATGGCTACACCTTC
TRBJ2-7	TRBD2	TRBV3-1	many	CASSPRTSEYEQYF	TGTGCCAGCAGCCCTCGAACTAGCGAGTACGAGCAGTACTTC
TRBJ1-6	-	TRBV5-5	-	CASSMGGLGSPLHF	TGTGCCAGCAGCATGGGGGGGCTTGGTTCACCCCTCCACTTT
TRBJ2-7	-	TRBV5-1	many	CASGAVLGYEQYF	TGCGCCAGCGGGGCCGTCCTCGGGTACGAGCAGTACTTC
TRBJ2-6	-	TRBV30	few	CASRERSSGANVLTF	TGTGCCTCCCGGGAGAGGAGTTCTGGGGCCAACGTCCTGACTTTC
TRBJ2-5	-	TRBV18	many	CASSPPLMETQYF	TGTGCCAGCTCACCCCCCCTTATGGAGACCCAGTACTTC
TRBJ2-1	-	TRBV19	-	CASSVAVADDEQFF	TGTGCCAGTAGTGTGGCAGTTGCCGACGATGAGCAGTTCTTC
TRBJ1-1	-	TRBV7-9	few	CAREGLLHTEAFF	TGTGCCAGGGAAGGGCTGTTGCACACTGAAGCTTTCTTT
TRBJ2-1	-	TRBV4-1	many	CASSPGLNYNEQFF	TGCGCCAGCAGCCCCGGACTCAACTACAATGAGCAGTTCTTC
TRBJ2-7	-	TRBV27	many	CASSPGPAYEQYF	TGTGCCAGCAGTCCGGGACCAGCCTACGAGCAGTACTTC
TRBJ2-7	-	TRBV2	once	CASSEDPAGSSYNEQYF	TGTGCCAGCAGTGAAGATCCGGCGGGGAGCTCCTACAATGAGCAGTACTTC
TRBJ1-5	-	TRBV6-5	many	CASSYTRGPQHF	TGTGCCAGCAGTTACACCCGGGGGCCCCAGCATTTT
TRBJ1-6	-	TRBV12-3/TRBV12-4	many	CASSLVGNSPLHF	TGTGCCAGCAGTTTAGTTGGGAATTCACCCCTCCACTTT
TRBJ2-7	TRBD1	TRBV7-9	-	CTSSVYGTGGYEQYF	TGTACCAGCAGCGTATATGGGACAGGGGGGTACGAGCAGTACTTC
TRBJ2-5	-	TRBV9	-	CASGVGDSQETQYF	TGTGCCAGCGGCGTGGGCGACAGCCAAGAGACCCAGTACTTC
TRBJ2-7	-	TRBV6-2/TRBV6-3	-	CASREEGYEQYF	TGTGCCAGCAGGGAGGAGGGCTACGAGCAGTACTTC
TRBJ2-7	-	TRBV5-1	many	CASSLTGSSSYEQYF	TGCGCCAGCAGCTTGACAGGTTCGTCCTCCTACGAGCAGTACTTC
TRBJ1-3	-	TRBV6-1	few	CASSQYRAGNTIYF	TGTGCCAGCAGCCAGTACAGGGCTGGAAACACCATATATTTT
TRBJ2-1	TRBD1	TRBV6-1	many	CASSTGTGSYNEQFF	TGTGCCAGCAGTACCGGGACAGGGAGCTACAATGAGCAGTTCTTC
TRBJ1-2	-	TRBV10-3	few	CAISPDTSNYGYTF	TGTGCCATCAGCCCGGACACCTCTAACTATGGCTACACCTTC
TRBJ1-5	-	TRBV6-1	many	CASSSLNSNQPQHF	TGTGCCAGCAGTTCCCTTAATAGCAATCAGCCCCAGCATTTT
TRBJ1-6	-	TRBV6-5	-	CASKLNHNSPLHF	TGTGCCAGCAAGTTGAATCATAATTCACCCCTCCACTTT
TRBJ1-1	-	TRBV3-1	-	CASRQGSAEAFF	TGTGCCAGCAGGCAGGGATCCGCTGAAGCTTTCTTT
TRBJ2-2	TRBD1	TRBV7-3	many	CASSFGTDGELFF	TGTGCCAGCAGCTTCGGGACAGACGGGGAGCTGTTTTTT
TRBJ1-5	TRBD1	TRBV18	few	CASSTQGDPSKQPQHF	TGTGCCAGCTCAACACAGGGGGACCCATCGAAACAGCCCCAGCATTTT
TRBJ1-1	TRBD1	TRBV6-1	-	CASNPRDRGAEAFF	TGTGCCAGCAATCCTCGGGACAGGGGTGCTGAAGCTTTCTTT
TRBJ2-3	TRBD2	TRBV6-1	many	CASLLRAGVKDTQYF	TGTGCCAGCCTACTCCGGGCGGGGGTCAAGGATACGCAGTATTTT
TRBJ2-2	TRBD2	TRBV20-1	-	CSASRTSGGSGQPGELFF	TGCAGTGCCTCCCGGACTAGCGGGGGATCGGGCCAACCCGGGGAGCTGTTTTTT
TRBJ1-3	-	TRBV5-5	-	CASLEDSGSGNTIYF	TGTGCCAGTCTGGAGGACAGCGGCTCTGGAAACACCATATATTTT
TRBJ1-1	-	TRBV6-1	many	CASSEAQARPAFF	TGTGCCAGCAGTGAGGCGCAGGCCCGCCCCGCTTTCTTT
TRBJ2-7	-	TRBV25-1	many	CASSDYLQLNSYEQYF	TGTGCCAGCAGTGATTATTTACAACTGAACTCCTACGAGCAGTACTTC
TRBJ1-2	-	TRBV5-4	-	CTSKGDYGYTF	TGTACCAGCAAGGGAGACTATGGCTACACCTTC